The 18 T cell receptor beta chains below were found in one sample sequenced in a study of blood T cell repertoires in COVID-19. TCRdb keeps only in-frame clones here, not all; method: immunoSEQ multiplex PCR. The sample shows 150,000 to 200,000 clones, around 87% of them seen only once. Input material: peripheral blood. The receptors were sampled from an elderly woman in a cohort sampled during active or convalescent COVID-19.

Concerning this clone: The sample holds other DNA sequences that translate to the same CDR3. The V gene is TRBV5-1, the J gene TRBJ2-3; 12 bases are shared with TRBD2. The germline CDR1 and CDR2 sequences are SGHRS and YFSETQ. With V trimmed by 0 bases and J by 1 base, 0 bases remained unmatched. This CDR3 contains 16 residues. CDR3 sequence: CASSLGTSGGTDTQYF. The CDR3 bases are TGCGCCAGCAGCTTGGGGACTAGCGGGGGCACAGATACGCAGTATTTT.

The CDR3 reads CASSIVGGGSPEQYF. CDR3 DNA: TGTGCCAGTAGTATAGTCGGAGGGGGCTCTCCCGAGCAGTACTTC. The genes are TRBV19 and TRBJ2-7; possibly TRBD1 for D (7 bases). Trimming stripped 1 base from V and 6 bases from J, with 16 bases between. Germline loops: CDR1 LNHDA, CDR2 SQIVND (reference sequence). This CDR3 has 15 amino acids.

V gene TRBV4-1 combines with J gene TRBJ2-1, with D possibly matching TRBD2 (5 bases). V was clipped by 2 bases and J by 12 bases, with 14 bases between them. The CDR3 is made up of 13 amino acids. Per germline, CDR1 MGHRA and CDR2 YSYEKL. In nucleotides, the CDR3 is TGCGCCAGCAGCCAATGGAGGTTCGAACGGCAGTTCTTC. Amino acids: CASSQWRFERQFF.

The rearrangement links TRBV13 to TRBJ2-3; a weak D match, TRBD1 (6 bases). Looked up from germline, CDR1 is PRHDT and CDR2 is FYEKMQ (reference sequence). The CDR3 is 13 residues long. V dropped 3 bases and J dropped 7 bases, with 11 bases sitting between them. CDR3 amino acids: CASSFRDINTQYF. CDR3 nucleotide sequence: TGTGCCAGCAGCTTCCGGGACATAAATACGCAGTATTTT. Together with reference TRBV13 and TRBJ2-3, the CDR3 gives the full variable domain: AAGVIQSPRHLIKEKRETATLKCYPIPRHDTVYWYQQGPGQDPQFLISFYEKMQSDKGSIPDRFSAQQFSDYHSELNMSSLELGDSALYFCASSFRDINTQYFGPGTRLTVL.

The V gene is TRBV3-1 (or the pseudogene TRBV3-2), the J gene TRBJ1-2, with TRBD1 as a possible D gene (6 bases). This CDR3 contains 16 residues. Germline CDR1 LGHDT, CDR2 YNNKEL (reference sequence). V was shortened by 3 bases and J by 3 bases, with 17 bases between the two germline ends. The CDR3 sequence: CASSHLRGGRHYGYTF. The DNA of the CDR3 is TGTGCCAGCAGCCACCTTCGGGGGGGGCGACACTATGGCTACACCTTC.

This chain uses TRBV4-2 with TRBJ1-1; 7 bases match TRBD1. With 4 bases clipped from V and 2 bases from J, the junction kept 7 bases outside the gene matches. This CDR3 has 15 residues. Germline V gives CDR1 LGHNA, CDR2 YNFKEQ. CDR3 bases: TGTGCCAGCAGCCGCGGGACAGCCCAAAACACTGAAGCTTTCTTT. This translates into CASSRGTAQNTEAFF.

The V gene is TRBV20-1, the J gene TRBJ1-6; D not certain. CDR1 DFQATT and CDR2 SNEGSKA come from the germline V gene (reference sequence). This CDR3 region has 17 residues. V was clipped by 3 bases and J by 7 bases, with 22 bases between them. CDR3 sequence reads: CSASRSLGSLGNSPLHF. Here the CDR3 DNA reads TGCAGTGCTAGTAGGTCGTTGGGGAGCTTGGGGAATTCACCCCTCCACTTT.

CDR3 region: CASSIVLAGDLSAGELFF. The CDR3 DNA follows: TGTGCCAGTAGTATAGTCCTAGCGGGAGATCTTTCGGCCGGGGAGCTGTTTTTT. V and J are TRBV19 and TRBJ2-2; 10 bases map to TRBD2. The CDR3 is 18 residues long. The trim removed 1 base at V and 6 bases at J, leaving 11 bases unmatched. CDR1 is LNHDA, CDR2 SQIVND, per germline (reference sequence).

DNA for the CDR3: TGTGCCAGCAGACGACAGGGGGCTGTAGGCTACACCTTC. This sequence encodes CASRRQGAVGYTF. The V gene is TRBV6-5, the J gene TRBJ1-2, with 10 bases matching TRBD1. V lost 6 bases and J lost 8; bases outside the gene matches: 6. Germline V gene data show CDR1 as MNHEY and CDR2 as SVGAGI. This CDR3 spans 13 amino acids.

The chain has TRBV6-5 and TRBJ1-2, with D unresolved. The CDR3 length is 12 residues. CDR1 and CDR2 (germline): MNHEY, SVGAGI. The ends were cut back, 4 bases at V and 4 bases at J, with 7 bases in the middle. The CDR3 region is CASSFTGYGYTF. Written as DNA, the CDR3 is TGTGCCAGCAGTTTTACGGGCTATGGCTACACCTTC.

The V call is TRBV19, the J call TRBJ2-4, with 15 bases fitting TRBD2. CDR3 length equals 16 residues. V lost 2 bases and J lost 14; bases outside the gene matches: 10. Germline CDR1 is LNHDA and CDR2 is SQIVND (reference sequence). The CDR3 region has the DNA TGTGCCAGTAGTATACGTGGGACTAGCGGGGGGCGTATAAAGTACTTC. It specifies CASSIRGTSGGRIKYF.

The V call is TRBV5-1, the J call TRBJ1-4; possible D gene TRBD1, 5 bases. Germline values: CDR1 SGHRS, CDR2 YFSETQ. Trimming took 2 bases from V and 7 from J, leaving 21 bases between them. The CDR3 is 17 residues long. The DNA of the CDR3 is TGCGCCAGCAGCTTTGGGGAAATAGGGGAGGATGGTGAAAAACTGTTTTTT. Amino acid sequence: CASSFGEIGEDGEKLFF.

For this clone: Its ends do not fully match the called genes, so a read error is possible. This sequence joins TRBV7-7 and TRBJ2-5; D perhaps matches TRBD1 (7 bases). CDR3 size: 15 residues. Germline CDR1 reads SSHAT; CDR2 reads FNYEAQ (reference sequence). CDR3 protein: CASSPLLQGTETQYF. CDR3 nucleotide sequence: TGTGCTAGCAGCCCCCTCCTACAGGGGACTGAGACCCAGTACTTC.

This rearrangement joins TRBV3-1 (or the pseudogene TRBV3-2) to TRBJ2-1; 13 positions match TRBD2. Germline lookup yields CDR1 LGHDT and CDR2 YNNKEL (reference sequence). The CDR3 extends over 13 amino acids. V lost 1 base and J lost 14; bases outside the gene matches: 2. CDR3 sequence reads: CASSQGTSGRKFF. CDR3 nucleotide sequence: TGTGCCAGCAGCCAAGGGACTAGCGGGAGAAAGTTCTTC.

The chain's CDR3 is CASSLGITGAGTQYF. In nucleotides, the CDR3 is TGTGCCAGCAGCTTAGGAATTACAGGGGCCGGGACCCAGTACTTC. This sequence joins TRBV11-2 and TRBJ2-5; TRBD1 agrees at 7 bases. Germline V gene data show CDR1 as SGHAT and CDR2 as FQNNGV. Trimming cost V 1 base and J 7 bases; bases outside gene matches: 9. CDR3 size: 15 residues.

The genes are TRBV27 and TRBJ1-5, with unresolved D. Germline CDR1 and CDR2: MNHEY and SMNVEV (reference sequence). The CDR3 has 14 amino acids. V gave up 3 bases and J gave up 0 bases, with 6 bases separating them. CDR3 nucleotides: TGTGCCAGCAGTTTGGCGGGTAGCAATCAGCCCCAGCATTTT. As protein: CASSLAGSNQPQHF.

The V call is TRBV18, the J call TRBJ1-6; a weak D match, TRBD1 (6 bases). CDR3 length equals 14 residues. The germline V gene encodes CDR1 KGHSH and CDR2 LQKENI. Deletions cut 3 bases from V and 5 bases from J, with 8 bases between. In DNA form, the CDR3 reads TGTGCCAGCTCACCGGACAGCAATAATTCACCCCTCCACTTT. Protein: CASSPDSNNSPLHF.

The chain carries TRBV5-1 and TRBJ2-7; the D is unclear. Trimming shortened V by 3 bases and J by 1 base, and 8 bases separated the two germline ends. Germline CDR1 is SGHRS and CDR2 is YFSETQ. The CDR3 is made up of 13 amino acids. CDR3 region: CASSSPGSYEQYF. CDR3 sequence (DNA): TGCGCCAGCAGCTCCCCCGGTTCCTACGAGCAGTACTTC.